Here is one T cell receptor (beta chain) with its context. Antigen: not known. V lost 3 bases and J lost 5, with 5 bases in between. CDR3 length: 12 residues. Germline CDR1 reads SGHRS; CDR2 reads YFSETQ. TCRdb reprocessed the 5' RACE reads with MiXCR, giving one entry per CDR3 protein. The sample has roughly 400,000 distinct CDR3 sequences, approximately 20% seen once. This entry is derived from a study of CD8 T cells in ankylosing spondylitis. Study-wide findings and caveats: Earlier literature documents some of the motif variants in reactive arthritis synovial fluid and blood. One TCR beta motif, made up of several highly homologous variants, appeared characteristic of ankylosing spondylitis blood.

The chain links TRBV5-1 to TRBJ2-2, with D perhaps given as TRBD1 or TRBD2 (5 bases each). Material for sequencing was blood, either unsorted or a sorted T cell fraction (not recorded which). The clonotype was recovered from a male donor with ankylosing spondylitis. The CDR3 DNA follows: TGCGCCAGCAGCTGGGGGACCGGGGAGCTGTTTTTT. Translated: CASSWGTGELFF.